This TCR beta chain was sequenced for a study of T-cell reconstitution after alpha-beta-depleted transplantation in children (dated by TCRdb to about 2016). The study in broad terms: Using TCR repertoire profiling, the study followed T-cell immune reconstitution in a quantitative way in children after TCRalphabeta/CD19-depleted allogeneic hematopoietic cell transplantation.

As to this clonotype: It lacks a known antigen. No clone much larger than this one lies a single base away; base qualities are absent.

A distance of 11 bases separates the germline ends of V and J, which lose 3 bases and 2 bases respectively. Based on the germline V gene, the CDR1 and CDR2 sequences are SGHRS and YFSETQ. The CDR3 has 14 amino acids, counting the end cysteine and phenylalanine. Only the CDR3 portion is preserved as DNA: 42 bases, with reading frame beginning at the first base. Libraries came from PCR. Reads for this sample came from an Illumina HiSeq 2500. TCR libraries were prepared with molecular barcoding, using unique molecular identifiers to normalize TCRbeta repertoire quantification. TCRdb trimmed the raw reads at Q25, called clones with MiXCR and kept productive beta chains. Each CDR3 protein appears once, grouped with its most common genes and DNA. Counted in this sample were roughly 500,000 distinct CDR3 sequences; approximately 32% of them appeared once. Jointly, the top ten make up more than 2% of the sample.

The clonotype comes from a human donor who donated a stem cell graft to a child with aplastic anemia. The source was PBMCs from the stem cell graft donor, collected from the stem cell graft. The sequence links TRBV5-1 to TRBJ1-2; the D gene remains uncertain. The sequenced DNA is TGCGCCAGCAGCTCCGGAGGGTCCAACTATGGCTACACCTTC. Translated, it reads CASSSGGSNYGYTF.